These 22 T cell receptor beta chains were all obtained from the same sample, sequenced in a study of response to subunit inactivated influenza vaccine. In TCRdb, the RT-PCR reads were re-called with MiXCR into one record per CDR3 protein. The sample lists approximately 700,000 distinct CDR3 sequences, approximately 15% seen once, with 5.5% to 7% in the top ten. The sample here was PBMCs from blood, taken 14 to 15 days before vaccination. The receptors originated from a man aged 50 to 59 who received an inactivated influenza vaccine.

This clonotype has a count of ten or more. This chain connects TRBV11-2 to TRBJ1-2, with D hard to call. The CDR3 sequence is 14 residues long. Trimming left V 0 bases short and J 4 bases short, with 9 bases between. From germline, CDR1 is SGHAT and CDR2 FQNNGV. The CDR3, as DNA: TGTGCCAGCAGCTTAGATGGCGGGGTCTATGGCTACACCTTC. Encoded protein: CASSLDGGVYGYTF.

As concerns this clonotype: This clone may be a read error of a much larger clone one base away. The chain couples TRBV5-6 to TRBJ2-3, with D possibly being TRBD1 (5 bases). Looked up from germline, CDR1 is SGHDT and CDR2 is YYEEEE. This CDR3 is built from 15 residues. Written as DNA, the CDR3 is TGTACCAGCAGCTTGGTGTCAGGGCGCACAGATACGCAGTATTTT. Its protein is CTSSLVSGRTDTQYF. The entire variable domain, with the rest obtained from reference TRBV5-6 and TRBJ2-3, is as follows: DAGVTQSPTHLIKTRGQQVTLRCSPKSGHDTVSWYQQALGQGPQFIFQYYEEEERQRGNFPDRFSGHQFPNYSSELNVNALLLGDSALYLCTSSLVSGRTDTQYFGPGTRLTVL.

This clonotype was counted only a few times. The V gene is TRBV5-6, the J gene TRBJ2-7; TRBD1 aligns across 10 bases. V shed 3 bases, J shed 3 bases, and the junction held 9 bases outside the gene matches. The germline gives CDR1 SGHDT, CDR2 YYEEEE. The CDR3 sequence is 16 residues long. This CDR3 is CASSYTGTGEDYEQYF. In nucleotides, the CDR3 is TGTGCCAGCAGCTACACCGGGACAGGGGAAGACTACGAGCAGTACTTC. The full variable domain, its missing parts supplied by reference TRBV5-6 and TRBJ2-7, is DAGVTQSPTHLIKTRGQQVTLRCSPKSGHDTVSWYQQALGQGPQFIFQYYEEEERQRGNFPDRFSGHQFPNYSSELNVNALLLGDSALYLCASSYTGTGEDYEQYFGPGTRLTVT.

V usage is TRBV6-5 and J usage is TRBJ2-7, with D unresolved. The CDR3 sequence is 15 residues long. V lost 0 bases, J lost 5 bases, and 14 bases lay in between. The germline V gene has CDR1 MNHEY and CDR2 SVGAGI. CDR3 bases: TGTGCCAGCAGTTACTCGATTGGTAGGGCCCACGAGCAGTACTTC. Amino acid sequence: CASSYSIGRAHEQYF.

As DNA, the CDR3 is TGTGCCAGCAGCTTATCGGCAAGGCAGGTGGTTGGAAACACCATATATTTT. Amino acids: CASSLSARQVVGNTIYF. The chain joins TRBV7-9 to TRBJ1-3; D is uncertain. The V gene's germline CDR1 is SEHNR and CDR2 FQNEAQ (reference sequence). Trimming pared 2 bases from V and 3 bases from J, leaving 17 bases between. This CDR3 has 17 residues.

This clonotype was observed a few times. Here the CDR3 reads CAWRLDHYNEQFF. DNA for the CDR3: TGTGCCTGGAGACTAGATCACTACAATGAGCAGTTCTTC. The J gene is TRBJ2-1, the V gene TRBV30; TRBD2 is a possible D gene (5 bases). V lost 3 bases and J lost 3, with 9 bases in between. In germline, CDR1 is GTSNPN, CDR2 SVGIG (reference sequence). CDR3 size: 13 residues.

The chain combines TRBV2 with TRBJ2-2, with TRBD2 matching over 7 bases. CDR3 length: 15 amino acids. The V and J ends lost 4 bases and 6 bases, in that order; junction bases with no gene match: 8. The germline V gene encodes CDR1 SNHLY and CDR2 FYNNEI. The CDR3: CASSVASGTSGELFF. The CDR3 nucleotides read TGTGCCAGCAGTGTCGCTAGCGGCACCTCCGGGGAGCTGTTTTTT.

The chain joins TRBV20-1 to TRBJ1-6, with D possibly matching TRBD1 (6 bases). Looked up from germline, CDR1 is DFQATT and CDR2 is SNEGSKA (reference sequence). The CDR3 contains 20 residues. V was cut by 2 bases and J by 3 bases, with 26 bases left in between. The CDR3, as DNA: TGCAGTGCTAGACCAGGACACGGCAAAAACAGGGACTACTATAATTCACCCCTCCACTTT. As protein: CSARPGHGKNRDYYNSPLHF.

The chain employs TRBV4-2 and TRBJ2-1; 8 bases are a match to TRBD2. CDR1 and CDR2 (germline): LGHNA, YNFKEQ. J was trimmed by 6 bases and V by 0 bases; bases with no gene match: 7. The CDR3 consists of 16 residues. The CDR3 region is CASSQDWRGAINEQFF. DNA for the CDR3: TGTGCCAGCAGCCAAGACTGGCGGGGGGCCATCAATGAGCAGTTCTTC.

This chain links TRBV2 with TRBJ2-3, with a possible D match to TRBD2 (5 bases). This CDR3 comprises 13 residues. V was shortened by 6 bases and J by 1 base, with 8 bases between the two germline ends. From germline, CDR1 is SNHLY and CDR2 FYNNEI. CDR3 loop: CASRNGGTDTQYF. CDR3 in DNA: TGTGCCAGCAGAAACGGGGGCACAGATACGCAGTATTTT.

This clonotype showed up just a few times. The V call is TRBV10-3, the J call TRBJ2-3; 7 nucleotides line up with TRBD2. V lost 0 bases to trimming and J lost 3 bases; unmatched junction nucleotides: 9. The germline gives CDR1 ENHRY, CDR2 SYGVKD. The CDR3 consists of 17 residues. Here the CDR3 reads CAISESLAGVLTDTQYF. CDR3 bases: TGTGCCATCAGTGAGTCACTGGCGGGAGTTCTAACAGATACGCAGTATTTT.

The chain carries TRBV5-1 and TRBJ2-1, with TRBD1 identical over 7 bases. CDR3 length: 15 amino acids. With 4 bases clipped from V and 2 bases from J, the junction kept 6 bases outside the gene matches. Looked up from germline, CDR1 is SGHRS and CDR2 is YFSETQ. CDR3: CASSVDRAAYNEQFF. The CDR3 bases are TGCGCCAGCAGCGTAGACAGGGCCGCCTACAATGAGCAGTTCTTC.

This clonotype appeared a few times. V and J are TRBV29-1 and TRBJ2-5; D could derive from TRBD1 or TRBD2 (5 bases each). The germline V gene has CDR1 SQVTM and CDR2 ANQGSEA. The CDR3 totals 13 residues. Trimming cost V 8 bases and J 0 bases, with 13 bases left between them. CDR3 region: CSPQGPYQETQYF. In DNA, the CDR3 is TGCAGCCCGCAGGGACCGTACCAAGAGACCCAGTACTTC.

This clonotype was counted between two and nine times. The CDR3 reads CASTRTSGVYEQYF. The DNA of the CDR3 is TGTGCCAGCACTCGGACTAGCGGGGTCTACGAGCAGTACTTC. The V and J genes are TRBV12-3 or TRBV12-4 and TRBJ2-7; 12 bases align to TRBD2. V gave up 7 bases and J gave up 3 bases; unmatched junction bases: 4. This CDR3 has 14 residues.

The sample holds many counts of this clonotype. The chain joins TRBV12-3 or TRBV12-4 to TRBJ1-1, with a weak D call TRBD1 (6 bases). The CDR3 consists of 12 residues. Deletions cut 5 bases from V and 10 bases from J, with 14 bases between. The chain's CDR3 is CASSEGDLGAFF. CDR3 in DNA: TGTGCCAGCAGTGAGGGGGACCTAGGAGCTTTCTTT.

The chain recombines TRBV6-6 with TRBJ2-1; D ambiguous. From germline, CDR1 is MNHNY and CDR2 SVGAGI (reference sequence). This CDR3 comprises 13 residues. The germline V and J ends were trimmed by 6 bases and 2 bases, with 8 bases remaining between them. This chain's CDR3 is CASRSSTYNEQFF. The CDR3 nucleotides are TGTGCCAGCAGGAGTTCCACCTACAATGAGCAGTTCTTC.

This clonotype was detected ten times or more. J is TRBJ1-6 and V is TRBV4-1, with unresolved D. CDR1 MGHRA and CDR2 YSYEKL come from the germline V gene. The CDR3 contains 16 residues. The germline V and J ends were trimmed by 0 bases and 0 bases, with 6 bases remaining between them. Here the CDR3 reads CASSQDPSSYNSPLHF. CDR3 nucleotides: TGCGCCAGCAGCCAAGACCCGAGCTCCTATAATTCACCCCTCCACTTT.

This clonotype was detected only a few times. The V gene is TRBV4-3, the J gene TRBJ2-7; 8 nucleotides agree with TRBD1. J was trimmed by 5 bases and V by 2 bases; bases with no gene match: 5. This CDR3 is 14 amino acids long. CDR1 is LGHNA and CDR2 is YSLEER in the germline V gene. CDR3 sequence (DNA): TGCGCCAGCAGCCAATTCACAGGGGGTGACGAGCAGTACTTC. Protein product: CASSQFTGGDEQYF.

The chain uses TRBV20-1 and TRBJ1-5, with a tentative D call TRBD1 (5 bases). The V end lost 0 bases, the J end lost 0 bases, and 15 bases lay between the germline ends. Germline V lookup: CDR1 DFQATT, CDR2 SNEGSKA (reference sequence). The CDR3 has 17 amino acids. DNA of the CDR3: TGCAGTGCTAGAGATGGTTTTGGGGGGAGTAGCAATCAGCCCCAGCATTTT. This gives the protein CSARDGFGGSSNQPQHF.

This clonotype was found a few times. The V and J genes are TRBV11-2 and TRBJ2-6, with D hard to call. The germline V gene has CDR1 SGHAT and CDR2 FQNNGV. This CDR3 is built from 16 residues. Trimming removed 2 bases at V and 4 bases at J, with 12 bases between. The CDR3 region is CASSLSSVEGANVLTF. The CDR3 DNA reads TGTGCCAGCAGCTTATCTTCCGTGGAAGGGGCCAACGTCCTGACTTTC.

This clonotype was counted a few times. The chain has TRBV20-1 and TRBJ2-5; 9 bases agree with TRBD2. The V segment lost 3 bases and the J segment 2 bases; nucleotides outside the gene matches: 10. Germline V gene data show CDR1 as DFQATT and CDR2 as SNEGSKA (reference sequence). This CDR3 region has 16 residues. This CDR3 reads CSASPSGGTTQETQYF. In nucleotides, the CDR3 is TGCAGTGCTAGTCCAAGCGGGGGGACCACACAAGAGACCCAGTACTTC.

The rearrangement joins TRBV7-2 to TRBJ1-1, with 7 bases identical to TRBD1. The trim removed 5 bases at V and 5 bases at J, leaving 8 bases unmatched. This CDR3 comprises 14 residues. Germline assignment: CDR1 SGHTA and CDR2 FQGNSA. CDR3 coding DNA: TGTGCCAGCAGCCCAGACAGGGCTGGGACTGAAGCTTTCTTT. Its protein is CASSPDRAGTEAFF.